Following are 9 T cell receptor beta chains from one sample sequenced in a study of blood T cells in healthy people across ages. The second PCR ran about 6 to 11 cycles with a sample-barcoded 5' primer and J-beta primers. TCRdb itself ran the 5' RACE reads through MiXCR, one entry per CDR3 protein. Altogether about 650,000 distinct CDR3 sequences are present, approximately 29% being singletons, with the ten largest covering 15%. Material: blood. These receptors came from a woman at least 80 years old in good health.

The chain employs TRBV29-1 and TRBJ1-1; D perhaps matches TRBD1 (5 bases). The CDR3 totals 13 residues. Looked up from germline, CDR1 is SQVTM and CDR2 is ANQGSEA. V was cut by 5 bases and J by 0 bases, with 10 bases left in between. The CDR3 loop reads CSVQGRMNTEAFF. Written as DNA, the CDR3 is TGCAGCGTTCAGGGTAGGATGAACACTGAAGCTTTCTTT.

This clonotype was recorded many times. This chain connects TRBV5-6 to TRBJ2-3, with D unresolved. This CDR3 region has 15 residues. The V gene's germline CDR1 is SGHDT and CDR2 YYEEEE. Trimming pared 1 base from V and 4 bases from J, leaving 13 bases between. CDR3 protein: CASSLRAPGPDTQYF. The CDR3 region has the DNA TGTGCCAGCAGCTTGAGGGCACCCGGCCCAGATACGCAGTATTTT.

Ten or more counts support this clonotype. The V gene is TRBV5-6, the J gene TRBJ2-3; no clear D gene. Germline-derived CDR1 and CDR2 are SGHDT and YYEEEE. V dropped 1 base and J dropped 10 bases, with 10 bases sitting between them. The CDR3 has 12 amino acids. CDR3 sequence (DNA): TGTGCCAGCAGCTTGACCGAAACGGCGCAGTATTTT. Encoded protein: CASSLTETAQYF.

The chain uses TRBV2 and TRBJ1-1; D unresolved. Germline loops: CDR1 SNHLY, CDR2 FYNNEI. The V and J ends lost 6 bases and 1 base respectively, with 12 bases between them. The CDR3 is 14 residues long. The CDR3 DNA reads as TGTGCCAGCAGACATGGGGTGGAGAACACTGAAGCTTTCTTT. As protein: CASRHGVENTEAFF.

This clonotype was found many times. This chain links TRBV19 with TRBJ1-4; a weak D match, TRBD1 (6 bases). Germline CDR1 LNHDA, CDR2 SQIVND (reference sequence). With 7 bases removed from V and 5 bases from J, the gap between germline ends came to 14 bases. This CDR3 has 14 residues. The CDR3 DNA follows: TGTGCCAGTACCCTACAGGGTGCGAATGAAAAACTGTTTTTT. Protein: CASTLQGANEKLFF.

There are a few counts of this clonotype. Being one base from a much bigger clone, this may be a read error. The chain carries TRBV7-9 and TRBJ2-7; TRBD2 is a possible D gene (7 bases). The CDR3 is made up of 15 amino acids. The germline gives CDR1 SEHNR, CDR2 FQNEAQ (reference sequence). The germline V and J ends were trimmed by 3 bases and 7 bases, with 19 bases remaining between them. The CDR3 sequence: CASSLGGGALNEQYF. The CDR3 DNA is TGTGCCAGCAGCTTGGGTGGGGGGGCCTTGAATGAGCAGTACTTC.

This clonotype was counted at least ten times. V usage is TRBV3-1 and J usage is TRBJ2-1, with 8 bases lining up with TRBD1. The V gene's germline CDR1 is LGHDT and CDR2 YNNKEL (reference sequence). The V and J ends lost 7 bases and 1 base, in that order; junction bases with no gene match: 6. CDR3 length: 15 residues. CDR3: CASIGTGPSYNEQFF. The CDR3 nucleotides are TGTGCCAGCATCGGGACAGGTCCTTCCTACAATGAGCAGTTCTTC.

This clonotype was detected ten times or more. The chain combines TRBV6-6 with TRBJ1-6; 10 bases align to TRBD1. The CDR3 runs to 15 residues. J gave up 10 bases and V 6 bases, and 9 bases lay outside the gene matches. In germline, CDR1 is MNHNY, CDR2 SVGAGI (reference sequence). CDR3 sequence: CASSPETGGWSPLHF. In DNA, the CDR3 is TGTGCCAGCAGCCCTGAGACAGGGGGCTGGTCACCCCTCCACTTT.

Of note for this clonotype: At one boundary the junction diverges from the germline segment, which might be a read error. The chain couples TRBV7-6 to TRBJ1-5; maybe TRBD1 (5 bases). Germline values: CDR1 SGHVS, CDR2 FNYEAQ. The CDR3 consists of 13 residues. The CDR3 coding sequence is TGTGTCAGCAGCTCTCAGGGAAATCAGCCCCAGCATTTT. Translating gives CVSSSQGNQPQHF.